In its sample, the clone carrying this TCR beta chain was seen a few times. This entry is derived from a study of T-cell reconstitution after alpha-beta-depleted transplantation in children. Unique molecular identifiers were used in preparing the TCRbeta library. TCRdb re-analysed the PCR reads in MiXCR, keeping a single row per CDR3 protein. The top ten clones hold more than 2% of a sample with 450,000 to 600,000 distinct CDR3 sequences, about 31% of them seen once. Germline V gene data show CDR1 as MNHEY and CDR2 as SVGEGT. The CDR3 runs to 16 residues. With 2 bases removed from V and 7 bases from J, the gap between germline ends came to 18 bases.

The source is a human donor who donated a stem cell graft to a child with aplastic anemia. This chain uses TRBV6-2 or TRBV6-3 with TRBJ2-1; a possible D gene is TRBD2 (6 bases). The sample in question was PBMCs from the stem cell graft donor, obtained from the stem cell graft. Written as DNA, the CDR3 is TGTGCCAGCAGTTACCCCGCGTATCGGGACTCAAATGAGCAGTTCTTC. This encodes CASSYPAYRDSNEQFF.